This is a list of T cell receptor beta chains from one sample in a study of cytomegalovirus exposure and HLA in healthy donors. Only in-frame clones appear in the TCRdb table, and some are missing; sequencing was by immunoSEQ multiplex PCR. Of some 170,000 clones in the sample, more than 75% are singletons; the top ten hold roughly 1.5%. Sequencing used PBMCs. The receptors were gathered from a woman in her twenties or thirties in good health and CMV-seronegative. Each CDR3 is given with its conserved first and last residue. Each record gives: CDR3 protein, CDR3 DNA, V gene, J gene, clone size, D gene. The D gene is left open where the match is weak. Size is stated for part of the rows, as once, few or many counts, or as a class when the clone is expanded.

CDR3 protein: CASSRQGTNTGELFF
CDR3 DNA: TGTGCCAGCAGTCGACAGGGGACGAACACCGGGGAGCTGTTTTTT
V gene: TRBV2
J gene: TRBJ2-2
clone size: once
D gene: TRBD1

CDR3 protein: CAWSRDRLLTGYTF
CDR3 DNA: TGTGCCTGGAGCCGGGACAGACTCTTGACTGGCTACACCTTC
V gene: TRBV30
J gene: TRBJ1-2
clone size: -
D gene: TRBD1

CDR3 protein: CASSPPSPGTGGSNSPLHF
CDR3 DNA: TGTGCCAGCTCACCACCTTCACCCGGGACAGGGGGCTCTAATTCACCCCTCCACTTT
V gene: TRBV18
J gene: TRBJ1-6
clone size: -
D gene: TRBD1

CDR3 protein: CASSKGQGFRTEAFF
CDR3 DNA: TGCGCCAGCAGCAAAGGACAGGGTTTTCGGACTGAAGCTTTCTTT
V gene: TRBV5-1
J gene: TRBJ1-1
clone size: -
D gene: TRBD1

CDR3 protein: CASSLGGDNEQYF
CDR3 DNA: TGCGCCAGCAGCTTGGGGGGAGACAACGAGCAGTACTTC
V gene: TRBV5-1
J gene: TRBJ2-7
clone size: -
D gene: -

CDR3 protein: CASSQDGGTPADEQFF
CDR3 DNA: TGCGCCAGCAGCCAAGATGGGGGGACCCCAGCCGATGAGCAGTTCTTC
V gene: TRBV4-1
J gene: TRBJ2-1
clone size: -
D gene: -

CDR3 protein: CASSPRTDSNYGYTF
CDR3 DNA: TGTGCCAGCAGCCCAAGGACAGATTCGAACTATGGCTACACCTTC
V gene: TRBV6-1
J gene: TRBJ1-2
clone size: -
D gene: -

CDR3 protein: CASAVDRYSTYEQYF
CDR3 DNA: TGTGCCAGTGCGGTCGACAGATACTCTACCTACGAGCAGTACTTC
V gene: TRBV19
J gene: TRBJ2-7
clone size: -
D gene: -

CDR3 protein: CASSMRAVAPGNEKLFF
CDR3 DNA: TGTGCCAGTAGTATGCGCGCCGTAGCTCCGGGTAATGAAAAACTGTTTTTT
V gene: TRBV19
J gene: TRBJ1-4
clone size: -
D gene: -

CDR3 protein: CASSFDRELGEQYF
CDR3 DNA: TGTGCCAGCAGCTTCGACAGGGAACTGGGCGAGCAGTACTTC
V gene: TRBV7-8
J gene: TRBJ2-7
clone size: -
D gene: TRBD1

CDR3 protein: CASSRQQGANNSPLHF
CDR3 DNA: TGTGCCAGCAGCCGCCAACAGGGGGCTAATAATTCACCCCTCCACTTT
V gene: TRBV11-3
J gene: TRBJ1-6
clone size: -
D gene: TRBD1

CDR3 protein: CASSQETSQETQYF
CDR3 DNA: TGCGCCAGCAGCCAAGAAACGAGCCAAGAGACCCAGTACTTC
V gene: TRBV4-1
J gene: TRBJ2-5
clone size: -
D gene: -

CDR3 protein: CASRWTGKSYGYTF
CDR3 DNA: TGTGCCAGCAGGTGGACAGGGAAATCTTATGGCTACACCTTC
V gene: TRBV6-5
J gene: TRBJ1-2
clone size: few
D gene: TRBD1

CDR3 protein: CASSQYRNSPLHF
CDR3 DNA: TGTGCCAGCAGCCAATACAGGAATTCACCCCTCCACTTT
V gene: TRBV4-2
J gene: TRBJ1-6
clone size: few
D gene: -

CDR3 protein: CASSGGSYEQYF
CDR3 DNA: TGTGCCAGCAGTGGCGGTTCCTACGAGCAGTACTTC
V gene: TRBV2
J gene: TRBJ2-7
clone size: -
D gene: -

CDR3 protein: CSASNRISNTEAFF
CDR3 DNA: TGCAGCGCAAGCAACAGAATATCGAACACTGAAGCTTTCTTT
V gene: TRBV29-1
J gene: TRBJ1-1
clone size: -
D gene: -

CDR3 protein: CASSQTQGETQYF
CDR3 DNA: TGCGCCAGCAGCCAAACACAGGGAGAGACCCAGTACTTC
V gene: TRBV4-1
J gene: TRBJ2-5
clone size: -
D gene: -

CDR3 protein: CASSYLYRRGEKLFF
CDR3 DNA: TGTGCCAGCAGTTACCTTTATCGGCGGGGTGAAAAACTGTTTTTT
V gene: TRBV6-5
J gene: TRBJ1-4
clone size: -
D gene: -

CDR3 protein: CASSEQGTGANVLTF
CDR3 DNA: TGTGCCAGCAGCGAACAGGGGACAGGGGCCAACGTCCTGACTTTC
V gene: TRBV7-2
J gene: TRBJ2-6
clone size: -
D gene: TRBD1

CDR3 protein: CASSIVDQGSYNEQFF
CDR3 DNA: TGTGCCAGTAGTATCGTCGATCAGGGCTCCTACAATGAGCAGTTCTTC
V gene: TRBV19
J gene: TRBJ2-1
clone size: once
D gene: -

CDR3 protein: CASSYLSGVTVGTQYF
CDR3 DNA: TGTGCCAGCAGTTACCTTAGCGGGGTAACGGTGGGGACCCAGTACTTC
V gene: TRBV6-5
J gene: TRBJ2-5
clone size: -
D gene: TRBD2